One and the same sample provided the 32 T cell receptor beta chains below, sequenced in a study of blood T cell repertoires in COVID-19. Libraries were prepared by immunoSEQ multiplex PCR; TCRdb keeps only in-frame clonotypes and omits some of them. The profile shows around 120,000 clones, roughly 89% of them singletons. Sequenced: peripheral blood. Receptors originate from a woman aged 55-70 years with COVID-19, enrolled during active disease.

The V call is TRBV5-1, the J call TRBJ1-4; 7 bases match TRBD1. Germline loops: CDR1 SGHRS, CDR2 YFSETQ. The CDR3 has 15 residues. J gave up 5 bases and V 1 base, and 5 bases lay outside the gene matches. The CDR3 here is CASSLRGDRNEKLFF. CDR3 nucleotides: TGCGCCAGCAGCTTGCGTGGGGACAGAAATGAAAAACTGTTTTTT.

The chain has TRBV12-5 and TRBJ2-1; a weak D match, TRBD1 (6 bases). Germline CDR1 reads LGHNT; CDR2 reads FRNRAP. V lost 6 bases to trimming and J lost 9 bases, with 21 bases between them. CDR3 length: 15 residues. This CDR3 is CASGFKGEHGPEQFF. CDR3 DNA sequence: TGTGCTAGTGGCTTTAAGGGGGAACACGGTCCTGAGCAGTTCTTC.

The chain carries TRBV3-1 (or the pseudogene TRBV3-2) and TRBJ1-2; perhaps TRBD1 as D (5 bases). The CDR3 totals 15 residues. V was shortened by 1 base and J by 8 bases, with 17 bases between the two germline ends. In germline, CDR1 is LGHDT, CDR2 YNNKEL (reference sequence). CDR3 coding DNA: TGTGCCAGCAGCCAAGGAGCGGGGCCACGACGAGGCTACACCTTC. Protein: CASSQGAGPRRGYTF.

The chain carries TRBV11-2 and TRBJ2-3, with D possibly matching TRBD1 (7 bases). The germline V and J ends were trimmed by 5 bases and 12 bases, with 12 bases remaining between them. The germline gives CDR1 SGHAT, CDR2 FQNNGV. This CDR3 is 11 amino acids long. CDR3 sequence reads: CASSQGDFQYF. In nucleotides, the CDR3 is TGTGCCAGCAGCCAGGGGGACTTTCAGTATTTT.

The V gene is TRBV7-7, the J gene TRBJ2-1; 8 positions match TRBD1. With 3 bases clipped from V and 5 bases from J, the junction kept 6 bases outside the gene matches. The CDR3 extends over 15 amino acids. CDR1 and CDR2 from the germline V gene are SSHAT and FNYEAQ (reference sequence). The CDR3 coding sequence is TGTGCCAGCAGCTTTGAGACAGGGGACCACAATGAGCAGTTCTTC. This codes for CASSFETGDHNEQFF. Full variable domain (remainder filled in from reference TRBV7-7 and TRBJ2-1): GAGVSQSPRYKVTKRGQDVTLRCDPISSHATLYWYQQALGQGPEFLTYFNYEAQPDKSGLPSDRFSAERPEGSISTLTIQRTEQRDSAMYRCASSFETGDHNEQFFGPGTRLTVL.

The rearrangement uses TRBV7-2 and TRBJ1-5; TRBD1 aligns across 8 bases. V shed 4 bases and J 10 bases; nucleotides not matched to a gene: 9. This CDR3 has 14 residues. CDR1 is SGHTA, CDR2 FQGNSA, per germline. CDR3 coding DNA: TGTGCCAGCAGCTCATGGGACAGGCCCTCCCCCCAGCATTTT. It translates to CASSSWDRPSPQHF.

This chain connects TRBV7-9 to TRBJ2-1; 10 positions agree with TRBD2. CDR3 length: 18 amino acids. The J segment lost 3 bases and the V segment lost 2 bases, leaving 10 bases of the junction unmatched. CDR1 and CDR2 (germline): SEHNR, FQNEAQ (reference sequence). CDR3 loop: CASSLLPRAGGFYNEQFF. CDR3 DNA: TGTGCCAGCAGCTTACTGCCGAGAGCGGGGGGGTTCTACAATGAGCAGTTCTTC.

This chain uses TRBV6-2 or TRBV6-3 with TRBJ2-3; possible D gene TRBD2, 6 bases. V was cut by 6 bases and J by 6 bases, with 10 bases left in between. CDR3 size: 12 residues. Germline lookup yields CDR1 MNHEY and CDR2 SVGEGT. Here the CDR3 reads CASSPGGDTQYF. CDR3 nucleotides: TGTGCCAGCAGCCCCGGGGGTGATACGCAGTATTTT.

This rearrangement joins TRBV7-2 to TRBJ2-7, with a possible D match to TRBD2 (5 bases). Trimming took 5 bases from V and 2 from J, leaving 16 bases between them. The CDR3 extends over 15 amino acids. Germline assignment: CDR1 SGHTA and CDR2 FQGNSA. The CDR3 loop is CASSDPGGRTYEQYF. The CDR3 region has the DNA TGTGCCAGCAGCGACCCCGGCGGGCGAACCTACGAGCAGTACTTC.

The CDR3 DNA reads as TGTGCCAGCAGCTTAGAAGGGGGACAGGTGGATGAGCAGTTCTTC. This codes for CASSLEGGQVDEQFF. The chain employs TRBV11-3 and TRBJ2-1; 8 nucleotides align to TRBD1. V shed 0 bases and J 8 bases; nucleotides not matched to a gene: 6. The CDR3 consists of 15 residues. The germline gives CDR1 SGHNT, CDR2 YENEEA.

The chain employs TRBV7-3 and TRBJ2-2; a weak D match, TRBD2 (7 bases). Per germline, CDR1 SGHTA and CDR2 FQGTGA. With 5 bases removed from V and 8 bases from J, the gap between germline ends came to 15 bases. The CDR3 runs 14 residues. The CDR3: CASSPRGARGELFF. In DNA, the CDR3 is TGTGCCAGCAGCCCCCGGGGGGCAAGGGGGGAGCTGTTTTTT.

The rearrangement links TRBV6-5 to TRBJ1-4; 8 nucleotides agree with TRBD1. Germline V gives CDR1 MNHEY, CDR2 SVGAGI. The CDR3 has 15 amino acids. With 6 bases clipped from V and 2 bases from J, the junction kept 5 bases outside the gene matches. The CDR3 DNA sequence: TGTGCCAGCAGGGCGACAGGGGCCACTAATGAAAAACTGTTTTTT. It codes for CASRATGATNEKLFF.

V and J are TRBV6-6 and TRBJ2-1, with 11 bases that match TRBD2. Germline V gives CDR1 MNHNY, CDR2 SVGAGI (reference sequence). V shed 8 bases, J shed 8 bases, and the junction held 8 bases outside the gene matches. This CDR3 comprises 14 residues. The CDR3 loop is CASRLAGGGDEQFF. Written as DNA, the CDR3 is TGTGCCAGCCGCCTAGCGGGGGGTGGCGATGAGCAGTTCTTC.

This clone is a singleton in its sample. The chain carries TRBV5-1 and TRBJ2-1; a possible D gene is TRBD2 (5 bases). V gave up 2 bases and J gave up 0 bases, with 12 bases separating them. The length of the CDR3 is 16 residues. Germline V gives CDR1 SGHRS, CDR2 YFSETQ. The CDR3 DNA reads as TGCGCCAGCAGCTTCTCCCCGGGGTACTCCTACAATGAGCAGTTCTTC. Amino acid sequence: CASSFSPGYSYNEQFF.

The genes are TRBV5-8 and TRBJ2-2; D is perhaps TRBD2 (6 bases). The CDR3 sequence is 16 residues long. Germline values: CDR1 SGHTS, CDR2 YDEGEE. Trimming cost V 4 bases and J 1 base, with 14 bases left between them. The CDR3 protein is CASSPRWGVNTGELFF. DNA of the CDR3: TGTGCCAGCAGCCCCCGATGGGGGGTGAACACCGGGGAGCTGTTTTTT.

This chain joins TRBV4-3 and TRBJ2-7, with 9 positions matching TRBD1. From germline, CDR1 is LGHNA and CDR2 YSLEER. This CDR3 is 19 amino acids long. V shed 2 bases, J shed 3 bases, and the junction held 17 bases outside the gene matches. The CDR3 coding sequence is TGCGCCAGCAGCCAACTTTCCAGGGGGACCGGGACAGGGTTCTACGAGCAGTACTTC. This translates into CASSQLSRGTGTGFYEQYF.

The V call is TRBV12-3 or TRBV12-4, the J call TRBJ1-2; D gene unclear. V was clipped by 3 bases and J by 2 bases, with 7 bases between them. The CDR3 is 13 amino acids. The DNA for the CDR3 is TGTGCCAGCAGTTTGTGGCGGAACTATGGCTACACCTTC. This codes for CASSLWRNYGYTF.

The genes are TRBV7-2 and TRBJ1-2; D is perhaps TRBD1 (6 bases). The CDR3 totals 13 residues. In germline, CDR1 is SGHTA, CDR2 FQGNSA. Between the trimmed V and J ends, which lost 4 bases and 8 bases, there was a span of 14 bases. CDR3 loop: CASSSTGRKGYTF. CDR3 in DNA: TGTGCCAGCAGCTCGACAGGCAGGAAAGGCTACACCTTC.

This chain connects TRBV6-5 to TRBJ1-4, with D hard to call. The V gene's germline CDR1 is MNHEY and CDR2 SVGAGI. The V gene lost 2 bases and the J gene lost 8 bases, with 9 bases spanning the gap. CDR3 length equals 13 residues. DNA for the CDR3: TGTGCCAGCAGTTACGAGGATATGGAAAAACTGTTTTTT. This gives the protein CASSYEDMEKLFF.

This sequence joins TRBV7-2 and TRBJ2-1, with 7 bases that match TRBD1. The CDR3 has 13 residues. Germline trimming cut 4 bases from V and 7 bases from J; bases unmatched to any gene: 4. Germline loops: CDR1 SGHTA, CDR2 FQGNSA. DNA of the CDR3: TGTGCCAGCAGCTCGGGACAGAGAAATGAGCAGTTCTTC. Protein sequence: CASSSGQRNEQFF.

As to this clone: The sample carries other DNA sequences with the same CDR3. V and J are TRBV12-3 or TRBV12-4 and TRBJ1-1; D ambiguous. V lost 3 bases to trimming and J lost 0 bases, with 5 bases between them. This CDR3 is 13 amino acids long. This CDR3 is CASSFSVNTEAFF. DNA for the CDR3: TGTGCCAGCAGTTTCTCCGTGAACACTGAAGCTTTCTTT.

This chain links TRBV6-6 with TRBJ2-1; D possibly corresponds to TRBD1 (6 bases). Germline V gene lookup returns CDR1 MNHNY and CDR2 SVGAGI (reference sequence). The CDR3 spans 19 residues. Trimming shortened V by 5 bases and J by 0 bases, and 23 bases separated the two germline ends. The CDR3 nucleotides read TGTGCCAGCAGTCACGTCCCGGGACATTCTTGGAACTCCTACAATGAGCAGTTCTTC. It codes for CASSHVPGHSWNSYNEQFF.

This clone was observed a handful of times. This rearrangement joins TRBV7-2 to TRBJ1-4; maybe TRBD1 (5 bases). CDR1 is SGHTA and CDR2 is FQGNSA in the germline V gene. The V end lost 7 bases, the J end lost 7 bases, and 13 bases lay between the germline ends. CDR3 length: 13 amino acids. The CDR3, as DNA: TGTGCCAGCACCAGGGTTTTTAGTGAAAAACTGTTTTTT. Its translation: CASTRVFSEKLFF.

The V gene is TRBV6-5, the J gene TRBJ1-2; the D is unclear. This CDR3 contains 16 residues. V lost 2 bases to trimming and J lost 3 bases, with 16 bases between them. Per germline, CDR1 MNHEY and CDR2 SVGAGI. This chain's CDR3 is CASSYPVGQVDYGYTF. The CDR3 region has the DNA TGTGCCAGCAGTTACCCAGTTGGGCAGGTGGACTATGGCTACACCTTC.

The chain couples TRBV6-5 to TRBJ2-7; D perhaps matches TRBD2 (5 bases). This CDR3 spans 15 amino acids. V lost 6 bases, J lost 3 bases, and 18 bases lay in between. Germline V CDR1 and CDR2: MNHEY, SVGAGI. The CDR3 loop reads CASRGGDGSFYEQYF. In DNA, the CDR3 is TGTGCCAGCAGAGGAGGCGACGGCTCATTCTACGAGCAGTACTTC.

This clone was detected only a few times. The chain is built from TRBV10-3 and TRBJ1-5; tentative D call: TRBD1 (6 bases). The V end was cut by 2 bases, the J end by 0 bases, with 8 bases between. Germline-derived CDR1 and CDR2 are ENHRY and SYGVKD. The CDR3 spans 15 residues. CDR3 in amino acids: CAISEPGDSNQPQHF. In nucleotides, the CDR3 is TGTGCCATCAGTGAGCCAGGGGATAGCAATCAGCCCCAGCATTTT.

The V gene is TRBV5-4, the J gene TRBJ2-4; no clear D. The CDR3 contains 13 residues. Germline assignment: CDR1 SGHNT and CDR2 YYREEE (reference sequence). V was shortened by 3 bases and J by 0 bases, with 4 bases between the two germline ends. DNA of the CDR3: TGTGCCAGCAGCTCGGGAGCCAAAAACATTCAGTACTTC. This encodes CASSSGAKNIQYF.

The chain links TRBV7-8 to TRBJ1-2; TRBD1 is a possible D gene (6 bases). CDR1 SGHVS and CDR2 FQNEAQ come from the germline V gene. V was cut by 0 bases and J by 5 bases, with 16 bases left in between. This CDR3 has 16 residues. The CDR3 region has the DNA TGTGCCAGCAGCTTAGCGCCGACAGGACCTCAATATGGCTACACCTTC. Its translation: CASSLAPTGPQYGYTF. The whole variable domain, remainder taken from reference TRBV7-8 and TRBJ1-2, is GAGVSQSPRYKVAKRGQDVALRCDPISGHVSLFWYQQALGQGPEFLTYFQNEAQLDKSGLPSDRFFAERPEGSVSTLKIQRTQQEDSAVYLCASSLAPTGPQYGYTFGSGTRLTVV.

CDR3 sequence: CASSQGLAETDTQYF. The DNA for the CDR3 is TGTGCCAGCAGCCAAGGACTAGCGGAAACAGATACGCAGTATTTT. The V and J genes are TRBV4-2 and TRBJ2-3, with 9 bases fitting TRBD2. Germline CDR1 is LGHNA and CDR2 is YNFKEQ. This CDR3 is 15 amino acids long. With V trimmed by 1 base and J by 3 bases, 2 bases remained unmatched.

The chain joins TRBV5-1 to TRBJ2-1; TRBD2 matches 12 bases. The CDR3 extends over 15 amino acids. The germline V gene encodes CDR1 SGHRS and CDR2 YFSETQ. Germline trimming cut 3 bases from V and 8 bases from J; bases unmatched to any gene: 6. The chain's CDR3 is CASSSPSGGADEQFF. As DNA, the CDR3 is TGCGCCAGCAGCTCCCCTAGCGGGGGGGCCGATGAGCAGTTCTTC.

This chain joins TRBV4-3 and TRBJ2-4; 10 bases map to TRBD2. Losses at the gene ends were 4 bases for V and 6 bases for J; bases not matched to a gene: 18. This CDR3 comprises 19 residues. CDR1 is LGHNA, CDR2 YSLEER, per germline. CDR3: CASSPGAAGGDRLGNIQYF. The CDR3 coding sequence is TGCGCCAGCAGCCCCGGGGCAGCGGGGGGGGATCGGTTAGGAAACATTCAGTACTTC.

This clone was recorded only once. The chain joins TRBV3-1 (or the pseudogene TRBV3-2) to TRBJ2-7; 9 bases line up with TRBD1. Trimming cost V 1 base and J 4 bases; bases outside gene matches: 5. Germline CDR1 reads LGHDT; CDR2 reads YNNKEL (reference sequence). The CDR3 is 15 amino acids. CDR3 coding DNA: TGTGCCAGCAGCCAAGCGGGGACAGGGCAGTACGAGCAGTACTTC. Translation: CASSQAGTGQYEQYF.